What follows are 32 T cell receptor beta chains derived from one specimen sequenced in a study of cytomegalovirus exposure and HLA in healthy donors. 13 Jbeta primers and 60 Vbeta primers were used for the PCR. Assay used: immunoSEQ multiplex PCR; TCRdb lists only in-frame clones, some missing. The sample carries roughly 90,000 clones, approximately 80% recorded once. Sequenced: PBMCs. Receptor source: a man aged 18 to 30 in good health and CMV-seronegative.

The chain employs TRBV18 and TRBJ1-4; 9 bases map to TRBD1. The CDR3 runs to 14 residues. J was trimmed by 6 bases and V by 6 bases; bases with no gene match: 5. Germline CDR1 reads KGHSH; CDR2 reads LQKENI. The CDR3 nucleotides are TGTGCCAGCTCGCGGACAGGGGTGGATGAAAAACTGTTTTTT. It specifies CASSRTGVDEKLFF.

The chain joins TRBV19 to TRBJ2-7; 7 bases are shared with TRBD2. CDR3 length equals 14 residues. Germline trimming cut 1 base from V and 2 bases from J; bases unmatched to any gene: 2. The germline CDR1 and CDR2 sequences are LNHDA and SQIVND (reference sequence). CDR3 DNA sequence: TGTGCCAGTAGTATAGGACTAGCCGCCTACGAGCAGTACTTC. It specifies CASSIGLAAYEQYF.

This chain joins TRBV19 and TRBJ1-4; D not certain. Germline CDR1 LNHDA, CDR2 SQIVND (reference sequence). The CDR3 length is 14 residues. Trimming took off 3 bases at V and 1 base at J, with 6 bases between the two ends. The CDR3 DNA is TGTGCCAGTAGTATCCTTTTAACTAATGAAAAACTGTTTTTT. Protein product: CASSILLTNEKLFF.

CDR3 DNA sequence: TGTGCCAGCAGCTCGTCGGGGGGCGTACTGAACACTGAAGCTTTCTTT. Translating it yields CASSSSGGVLNTEAFF. The V and J genes are TRBV5-4 and TRBJ1-1, with D perhaps matching TRBD1 (6 bases). In germline, CDR1 is SGHNT, CDR2 YYREEE (reference sequence). The CDR3 totals 16 residues. Trimming pared 3 bases from V and 0 bases from J, leaving 15 bases between.

The V and J genes are TRBV5-1 and TRBJ2-7; D gene unclear. Germline lookup yields CDR1 SGHRS and CDR2 YFSETQ. Between the trimmed V and J ends, which lost 0 bases and 0 bases, there was a span of 13 bases. The CDR3 length is 16 residues. CDR3 bases: TGCGCCAGCAGCTTGGATCCAGGCGCCTTCTCCTACGAGCAGTACTTC. Protein: CASSLDPGAFSYEQYF.

The V gene is TRBV25-1, the J gene TRBJ2-4; 8 positions match TRBD1. Germline values: CDR1 MGHDK, CDR2 SYGVNS. CDR3 length: 15 residues. Germline trimming cut 4 bases from V and 9 bases from J; bases unmatched to any gene: 11. The CDR3 sequence: CASSASSGGASIQYF. Written as DNA, the CDR3 is TGTGCCAGCAGTGCCTCCTCAGGGGGCGCGAGCATTCAGTACTTC.

The chain combines TRBV19 with TRBJ1-2, with D hard to call. Germline-derived CDR1 and CDR2 are LNHDA and SQIVND (reference sequence). This CDR3 is 12 amino acids long. Trimming removed 3 bases at V and 7 bases at J, with 9 bases between. CDR3 nucleotides: TGTGCCAGTAGTATTGCGGAGGGTGGCTACACCTTC. This encodes CASSIAEGGYTF.

The V gene is TRBV9, the J gene TRBJ2-2, with D perhaps matching TRBD1 (5 bases). Germline assignment: CDR1 SGDLS and CDR2 YYNGEE. The CDR3 consists of 18 residues. V lost 0 bases, J lost 2 bases, and 17 bases lay in between. In DNA form, the CDR3 reads TGTGCCAGCAGCGTAGATTTAGGGGCAGGCGAAAACACCGGGGAGCTGTTTTTT. Its protein product is CASSVDLGAGENTGELFF.

This CDR3 reads CASSRRQEIDGYTF. As DNA, the CDR3 is TGTGCCAGCAGCCGACGACAGGAAATCGATGGCTACACCTTC. This chain joins TRBV6-5 and TRBJ1-2; a weak D match, TRBD1 (6 bases). Trimming shortened V by 6 bases and J by 6 bases, and 17 bases separated the two germline ends. The V gene's germline CDR1 is MNHEY and CDR2 SVGAGI. This CDR3 spans 14 amino acids.

The chain carries TRBV5-6 and TRBJ1-2; no clear D. Between the trimmed V and J ends, which lost 4 bases and 4 bases, there was a span of 14 bases. CDR3 length: 14 residues. Germline V gives CDR1 SGHDT, CDR2 YYEEEE. The CDR3 region has the DNA TGTGCCAGCAGCCCATTGCTCGAGGTCTATGGCTACACCTTC. Translated, it gives CASSPLLEVYGYTF.

The genes are TRBV19 and TRBJ1-4; TRBD1 matches 7 bases. The ends lost 3 bases at V and 5 bases at J; junction bases unmatched: 3. The CDR3 contains 14 residues. The V gene's germline CDR1 is LNHDA and CDR2 SQIVND (reference sequence). The CDR3 region is CASSIPDRNEKLFF. The CDR3, as DNA: TGTGCCAGTAGTATTCCGGACAGGAATGAAAAACTGTTTTTT.

This clone was counted once. The V gene is TRBV6-4, the J gene TRBJ2-1; 9 bases align to TRBD2. V was pared by 0 bases and J by 4 bases, with 7 bases of the junction left unmatched. The length of the CDR3 is 17 residues. Germline lookup yields CDR1 MRHNA and CDR2 SNTAGT. Written as DNA, the CDR3 is TGTGCCAGCAGTGACTCGGCGGGGGGGGACTTATACAATGAGCAGTTCTTC. It specifies CASSDSAGGDLYNEQFF.

The V and J genes are TRBV6-4 and TRBJ1-2; D unclear. The CDR3 totals 13 residues. CDR1 and CDR2 (germline): MRHNA, SNTAGT. V shed 5 bases and J shed 7 bases, with 14 bases lying between them. The CDR3 nucleotides read TGTGCCAGCAGTACAGACGGGGTTGGTGGCTACACCTTC. Encoded protein: CASSTDGVGGYTF.

The V and J genes are TRBV4-1 and TRBJ2-2, with 9 nucleotides matching TRBD2. Unmatched junction bases numbered 2, after V lost 0 bases and J lost 6 bases. The CDR3 length is 15 residues. CDR1 is MGHRA and CDR2 is YSYEKL in the germline V gene. The CDR3 spells CASSQDLAGSGELFF. In DNA form, the CDR3 reads TGCGCCAGCAGCCAAGATCTAGCGGGGTCCGGGGAGCTGTTTTTT.

This chain joins TRBV10-1 and TRBJ2-3, with D possibly matching TRBD1 (5 bases). V was shortened by 0 bases and J by 5 bases, with 12 bases between the two germline ends. The CDR3 sequence is 15 residues long. CDR1 is WNHNN, CDR2 SYGVQD, per germline (reference sequence). CDR3 nucleotide sequence: TGCGCCAGCAGTGAGTCGGGGCAAAGTGGAGATACGCAGTATTTT. This encodes CASSESGQSGDTQYF.

The chain carries TRBV6-5 and TRBJ1-2; unclear D gene. The CDR3 covers 14 residues. V was cut by 4 bases and J by 5 bases, with 14 bases left in between. Germline V gives CDR1 MNHEY, CDR2 SVGAGI. The DNA of the CDR3 is TGTGCCAGCAGTTCCCCGGCAGGTGGATATGGCTACACCTTC. As protein: CASSSPAGGYGYTF.

This chain links TRBV6-5 with TRBJ2-2; D is unresolved. Germline values: CDR1 MNHEY, CDR2 SVGAGI. V was trimmed by 8 bases and J by 6 bases, leaving 7 bases between them. The CDR3 has 11 amino acids. The CDR3 reads CASRSPGELFF. The CDR3 nucleotides are TGTGCCAGCCGGTCCCCCGGGGAGCTGTTTTTT.

This chain connects TRBV19 to TRBJ1-4; possible D gene TRBD1, 6 bases. The CDR3 runs to 20 residues. Germline V lookup: CDR1 LNHDA, CDR2 SQIVND (reference sequence). Trimming cost V 6 bases and J 1 base, with 27 bases left between them. The CDR3 here is CASSALGPGHQLGTNEKLFF. CDR3 bases: TGTGCCAGTAGCGCCCTCGGCCCGGGACACCAGTTAGGAACTAATGAAAAACTGTTTTTT. The full variable domain, rest sourced from reference TRBV19 and TRBJ1-4, is DGGITQSPKYLFRKEGQNVTLSCEQNLNHDAMYWYRQDPGQGLRLIYYSQIVNDFQKGDIAEGYSVSREKKESFPLTVTSAQKNPTAFYLCASSALGPGHQLGTNEKLFFGSGTQLSVL.

This sequence joins TRBV19 and TRBJ2-2; D is unresolved. Germline values: CDR1 LNHDA, CDR2 SQIVND (reference sequence). CDR3 length equals 12 residues. V lost 4 bases, J lost 3 bases, and 3 bases lay in between. The CDR3 nucleotides read TGTGCCAGTAGTACCTACACCGGGGAGCTGTTTTTT. Its protein product is CASSTYTGELFF.

This clone occurred a few times. Other DNA sequences in this specimen translate into the identical CDR3. The genes are TRBV5-5 and TRBJ2-2, with 13 bases lining up with TRBD2. The ends lost 0 bases at V and 0 bases at J; junction bases unmatched: 2. This CDR3 is built from 18 residues. Germline CDR1 reads SGHKS; CDR2 reads YYEKEE (reference sequence). Written as DNA, the CDR3 is TGTGCCAGCAGCTTGGGACTAGCGGGGGGCGCGAACACCGGGGAGCTGTTTTTT. This gives the protein CASSLGLAGGANTGELFF.

This rearrangement joins TRBV4-2 to TRBJ1-3, with TRBD1 identical over 9 bases. V was clipped by 0 bases and J by 4 bases; unmatched bases: 4. The CDR3 extends over 16 amino acids. Germline loops: CDR1 LGHNA, CDR2 YNFKEQ. CDR3: CASSQEGTGRGNTIYF. Here the CDR3 DNA reads TGTGCCAGCAGCCAAGAGGGGACAGGGAGGGGAAACACCATATATTTT.

The V and J genes are TRBV5-1 and TRBJ1-5, with a possible D match to TRBD1 (5 bases). In germline, CDR1 is SGHRS, CDR2 YFSETQ. V shed 1 base and J shed 0 bases, with 8 bases lying between them. The CDR3 runs 15 residues. The CDR3 DNA reads TGCGCCAGCAGCTTGCAGGGTTTTAGCAATCAGCCCCAGCATTTT. Protein sequence: CASSLQGFSNQPQHF.

The rearrangement joins TRBV19 to TRBJ2-7; no definite D call. V gave up 4 bases and J gave up 2 bases, with 6 bases separating them. CDR3 length: 12 amino acids. CDR1 and CDR2 (germline): LNHDA, SQIVND (reference sequence). In DNA, the CDR3 is TGTGCCAGTAGTACCCGGGCCTACGAGCAGTACTTC. The encoded protein is CASSTRAYEQYF. Full variable domain (missing parts from reference TRBV19 and TRBJ2-7): DGGITQSPKYLFRKEGQNVTLSCEQNLNHDAMYWYRQDPGQGLRLIYYSQIVNDFQKGDIAEGYSVSREKKESFPLTVTSAQKNPTAFYLCASSTRAYEQYFGPGTRLTVT.

The gene calls are TRBV27 and TRBJ2-5; 7 bases line up with TRBD1. The end of the DNA fits TRBJ2-7 better, so the J call may be wrong. Germline V lookup: CDR1 MNHEY, CDR2 SMNVEV (reference sequence). The CDR3 has 14 residues. The DNA of the CDR3 is TGTGCCAGCAGCCAGGGACAGTACTCCTACGAGCAGTACTTC. This encodes CASSQGQYSYEQYF.

This chain connects TRBV6-5 to TRBJ1-3, with a weak D call TRBD1 (6 bases). Germline CDR1 reads MNHEY; CDR2 reads SVGAGI. The V end was cut by 6 bases, the J end by 2 bases, with 14 bases between. The CDR3 contains 15 residues. The CDR3 reads CASSRGAEAGNTIYF. In DNA form, the CDR3 reads TGTGCCAGCAGCCGGGGGGCAGAAGCTGGAAACACCATATATTTT.

J is TRBJ1-5 and V is TRBV27; 8 nucleotides align to TRBD1. The CDR3 spans 15 residues. Losses at the gene ends were 6 bases for V and 3 bases for J; bases not matched to a gene: 7. Germline lookup yields CDR1 MNHEY and CDR2 SMNVEV (reference sequence). The CDR3: CASRKQGGNNQPQHF. CDR3 DNA sequence: TGTGCCAGCAGAAAACAGGGGGGGAACAATCAGCCCCAGCATTTT.

The rearrangement links TRBV2 to TRBJ1-6; no clear D gene. The V and J ends lost 10 bases and 4 bases respectively, with 17 bases between them. The CDR3 has 15 amino acids. The germline V gene encodes CDR1 SNHLY and CDR2 FYNNEI. CDR3 residues: CATRDSAPYNSPLHF. CDR3 DNA: TGTGCCACCCGAGACTCCGCCCCTTATAATTCACCCCTCCACTTT.

This sequence joins TRBV27 and TRBJ2-4; the D gene is possibly TRBD2 (7 bases). This CDR3 has 15 residues. Germline V gene data show CDR1 as MNHEY and CDR2 as SMNVEV (reference sequence). The V and J ends lost 3 bases and 6 bases respectively, with 15 bases between them. DNA of the CDR3: TGTGCCAGCAGTTTTAGAGGCGGGGGCAGAAACATTCAGTACTTC. Protein product: CASSFRGGGRNIQYF.

The V gene is TRBV4-1, the J gene TRBJ1-5, with a weak D call TRBD1 (6 bases). The CDR3 contains 15 residues. V was pared by 4 bases and J by 0 bases, with 10 bases between. In germline, CDR1 is MGHRA, CDR2 YSYEKL. The DNA of the CDR3 is TGCGCCAGCAGCCCCGGACAGTATAGCAATCAGCCCCAGCATTTT. Its translation: CASSPGQYSNQPQHF.

The chain employs TRBV12-5 and TRBJ1-5; 9 positions match TRBD1. CDR1 and CDR2 (germline): LGHNT, FRNRAP. Trimming removed 10 bases from V and 4 bases from J; junction bases left unmatched: 17. The CDR3 covers 17 residues. CDR3 in amino acids: CATTLEWTGALNQPQHF. CDR3 DNA: TGTGCTACCACCCTCGAATGGACAGGGGCACTGAATCAGCCCCAGCATTTT.

The chain recombines TRBV5-1 with TRBJ2-3, with 9 positions matching TRBD1. Germline loops: CDR1 SGHRS, CDR2 YFSETQ. V was pared by 5 bases and J by 0 bases, with 13 bases of the junction left unmatched. The CDR3 covers 18 residues. The CDR3 loop reads CASRGTGRRSSSTDTQYF. CDR3 in DNA: TGCGCCAGCAGGGGGACAGGGCGTAGATCTTCTAGCACAGATACGCAGTATTTT.

The chain is built from TRBV2 and TRBJ2-5; TRBD1 matches at 12 bases. V was clipped by 6 bases and J by 4 bases; unmatched bases: 6. This CDR3 has 15 amino acids. Germline-derived CDR1 and CDR2 are SNHLY and FYNNEI. The CDR3, as DNA: TGTGCCAGCAGCACGGGACAGGGGGCGGGAGAGACCCAGTACTTC. Its protein product is CASSTGQGAGETQYF.